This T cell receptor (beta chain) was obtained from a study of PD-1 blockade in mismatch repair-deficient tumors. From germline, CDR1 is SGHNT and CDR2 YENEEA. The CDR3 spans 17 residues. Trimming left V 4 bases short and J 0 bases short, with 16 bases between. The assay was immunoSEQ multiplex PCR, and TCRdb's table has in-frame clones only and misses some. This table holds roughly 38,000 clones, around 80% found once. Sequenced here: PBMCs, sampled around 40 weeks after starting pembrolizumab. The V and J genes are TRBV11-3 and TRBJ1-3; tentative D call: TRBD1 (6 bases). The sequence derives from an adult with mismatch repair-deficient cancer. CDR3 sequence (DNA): TGTGCCAGCAGCTCTCCACCGGGACACTTCTCTGGAAACACCATATATTTT. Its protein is CASSSPPGHFSGNTIYF.